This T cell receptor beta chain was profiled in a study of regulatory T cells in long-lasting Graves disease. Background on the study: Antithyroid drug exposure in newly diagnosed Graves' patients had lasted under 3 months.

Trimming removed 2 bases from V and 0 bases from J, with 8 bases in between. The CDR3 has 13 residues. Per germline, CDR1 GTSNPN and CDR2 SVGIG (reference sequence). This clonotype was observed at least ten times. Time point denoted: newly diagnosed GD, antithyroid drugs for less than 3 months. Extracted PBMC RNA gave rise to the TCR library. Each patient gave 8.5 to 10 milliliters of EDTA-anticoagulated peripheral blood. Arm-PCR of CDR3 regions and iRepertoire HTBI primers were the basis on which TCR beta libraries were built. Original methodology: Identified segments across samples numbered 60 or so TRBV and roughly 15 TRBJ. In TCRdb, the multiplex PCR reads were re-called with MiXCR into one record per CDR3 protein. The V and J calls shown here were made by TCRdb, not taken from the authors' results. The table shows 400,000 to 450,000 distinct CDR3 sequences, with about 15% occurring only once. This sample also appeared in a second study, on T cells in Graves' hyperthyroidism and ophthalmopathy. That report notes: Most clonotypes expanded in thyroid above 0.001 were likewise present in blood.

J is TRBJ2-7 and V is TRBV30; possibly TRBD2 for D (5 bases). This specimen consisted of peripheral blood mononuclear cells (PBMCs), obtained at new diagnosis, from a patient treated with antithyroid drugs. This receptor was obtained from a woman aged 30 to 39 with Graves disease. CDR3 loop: CAWSQRNSYEQYF. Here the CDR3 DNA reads TGTGCCTGGAGTCAGCGGAACTCCTACGAGCAGTACTTC.